A single sample gave rise to the 31 T cell receptor beta chains below, sequenced in a study of blood T cell repertoires in COVID-19. TCRdb's table, derived via immunoSEQ multiplex PCR, lists solely in-frame clones and lacks some. The sample lists 85,000 to 130,000 clones, 80% to 90% occurring once. Sample: peripheral blood. All receptors derive from a man aged 55 to 70 with acute or convalescent COVID-19.

The V gene is TRBV28, the J gene TRBJ2-5; 8 bases map to TRBD1. From germline, CDR1 is MDHEN and CDR2 SYDVKM. The trim removed 5 bases at V and 4 bases at J, leaving 12 bases unmatched. This CDR3 is 16 amino acids long. CDR3 amino acids: CASSDGTGPRGETQYF. The CDR3 bases are TGTGCCAGCAGTGACGGGACAGGTCCCAGGGGAGAGACCCAGTACTTC.

This clone has more than one count but fewer than ten. The chain has TRBV29-1 and TRBJ1-3; D might be TRBD1 (5 bases). Per germline, CDR1 SQVTM and CDR2 ANQGSEA. V was cut by 5 bases and J by 7 bases, with 18 bases left in between. This CDR3 contains 14 residues. CDR3 loop: CSVRFGGGRNTIYF. The CDR3 nucleotides are TGCAGCGTTAGGTTTGGGGGAGGGCGGAACACCATATATTTT.

CDR3 region: CAIRTLMDSPTEAFF. CDR3 coding DNA: TGTGCCATCAGGACCCTTATGGACAGCCCCACTGAAGCTTTCTTT. This chain joins TRBV10-3 and TRBJ1-1, with a tentative D call TRBD1 (6 bases). Germline CDR1 ENHRY, CDR2 SYGVKD. The CDR3 length is 15 residues. V was shortened by 6 bases and J by 4 bases, with 18 bases between the two germline ends.

CDR3 region: CASSSAVAGGHEQFF. The CDR3 DNA is TGTGCCAGTAGTTCGGCGGTAGCGGGAGGGCATGAGCAGTTCTTC. The chain has TRBV19 and TRBJ2-1; 11 bases line up with TRBD2. Germline CDR1 reads LNHDA; CDR2 reads SQIVND (reference sequence). The CDR3 consists of 15 residues. Trimming at V came to 5 bases and at J to 8 bases, leaving 8 bases not matched to a gene.

The V call is TRBV4-2, the J call TRBJ2-5, with a tentative D call TRBD1 (6 bases). The V gene lost 4 bases and the J gene lost 5 bases, with 20 bases spanning the gap. The CDR3 has 16 amino acids. Germline CDR1 is LGHNA and CDR2 is YNFKEQ. The CDR3 spells CASSRTERTVAETQYF. Written as DNA, the CDR3 is TGTGCCAGCAGCCGGACAGAAAGGACAGTCGCGGAGACCCAGTACTTC.

The V gene is TRBV5-6, the J gene TRBJ1-3; possibly TRBD1 for D (6 bases). CDR3 length: 16 residues. Germline V lookup: CDR1 SGHDT, CDR2 YYEEEE. Between the trimmed V and J ends, which lost 4 bases and 0 bases, there was a span of 14 bases. CDR3 nucleotide sequence: TGTGCCAGCAGCCCGATGGACAGCTACTCTGGAAACACCATATATTTT. Translated, it gives CASSPMDSYSGNTIYF. Filled out from reference TRBV5-6 and TRBJ1-3, the complete variable domain reads DAGVTQSPTHLIKTRGQQVTLRCSPKSGHDTVSWYQQALGQGPQFIFQYYEEEERQRGNFPDRFSGHQFPNYSSELNVNALLLGDSALYLCASSPMDSYSGNTIYFGEGSWLTVV.

The chain combines TRBV19 with TRBJ2-2, with 12 bases lining up with TRBD2. V was clipped by 6 bases and J by 6 bases; unmatched bases: 5. Germline values: CDR1 LNHDA, CDR2 SQIVND (reference sequence). This CDR3 is built from 15 residues. CDR3 coding DNA: TGTGCCAGTAGAGCTAGCGGGGGGGCCGCCGGGGAGCTGTTTTTT. Its protein is CASRASGGAAGELFF.

The CDR3 nucleotides read TGTGCCATCAGTGAGTCGAACAGGGGATCACCCCTCCACTTT. This codes for CAISESNRGSPLHF. The chain carries TRBV10-3 and TRBJ1-6; 7 nucleotides match TRBD1. The ends lost 0 bases at V and 10 bases at J; junction bases unmatched: 3. The CDR3 is 14 residues long. Germline loops: CDR1 ENHRY, CDR2 SYGVKD.

The gene calls are TRBV9 and TRBJ2-2, with 13 bases identical to TRBD2. Germline V gives CDR1 SGDLS, CDR2 YYNGEE. The CDR3 contains 17 residues. Trimming at V came to 4 bases and at J to 2 bases, leaving 5 bases not matched to a gene. CDR3: CASSSGLAGSNTGELFF. DNA for the CDR3: TGTGCCAGCAGCTCGGGACTAGCGGGAAGCAACACCGGGGAGCTGTTTTTT.

The rearrangement links TRBV27 to TRBJ2-7; D possibly corresponds to TRBD1 (6 bases). This CDR3 spans 14 amino acids. The V end lost 3 bases, the J end lost 3 bases, and 12 bases lay between the germline ends. CDR1 and CDR2 (germline): MNHEY, SMNVEV (reference sequence). In nucleotides, the CDR3 is TGTGCCAGCAGTTTCAGGGGACCCAACTACGAGCAGTACTTC. Amino acids: CASSFRGPNYEQYF.

This rearrangement joins TRBV6-5 to TRBJ1-5; 8 positions agree with TRBD1. After removal of 8 bases from V and 4 bases from J, the junction contained 7 bases not matched to a gene. The germline V gene encodes CDR1 MNHEY and CDR2 SVGAGI. This CDR3 comprises 14 residues. Here the CDR3 DNA reads TGTGCCAGCCGATACGACAGGGGAAATCAGCCCCAGCATTTT. This encodes CASRYDRGNQPQHF.

This chain joins TRBV10-3 and TRBJ2-1, with 7 bases matching TRBD2. Trimming removed 5 bases from V and 5 bases from J; junction bases left unmatched: 18. The V gene's germline CDR1 is ENHRY and CDR2 SYGVKD. The CDR3 totals 18 residues. The CDR3 sequence is CAISPGTVRGSGDNEQFF. The CDR3 coding sequence is TGTGCCATCAGTCCTGGAACGGTCCGAGGGAGCGGGGACAATGAGCAGTTCTTC.

The chain has TRBV19 and TRBJ1-2; D is possibly TRBD1 (5 bases). CDR1 is LNHDA, CDR2 SQIVND, per germline (reference sequence). The CDR3 runs to 14 residues. Trimming took off 5 bases at V and 1 base at J, with 11 bases between the two ends. The CDR3 region is CASSQLDSNYGYTF. The CDR3 DNA sequence: TGTGCCAGTAGTCAGTTAGACAGTAACTATGGCTACACCTTC.

J is TRBJ1-4 and V is TRBV7-9, with 7 bases identical to TRBD1. With V trimmed by 5 bases and J by 4 bases, 13 bases remained unmatched. In germline, CDR1 is SEHNR, CDR2 FQNEAQ (reference sequence). This CDR3 region has 17 residues. The CDR3 DNA sequence: TGTGCCAGCAGCCCACTAAGGTGGGGGACAGATAATGAAAAACTGTTTTTT. Amino acid sequence: CASSPLRWGTDNEKLFF.

The chain joins TRBV19 to TRBJ2-7; D ambiguous. V was cut by 4 bases and J by 5 bases, with 12 bases left in between. This CDR3 comprises 13 residues. CDR1 and CDR2 from the germline V gene are LNHDA and SQIVND (reference sequence). The DNA of the CDR3 is TGTGCCAGTAGTACCGAGCCTGTCCACGAGCAGTACTTC. Its protein product is CASSTEPVHEQYF.

This chain connects TRBV7-9 to TRBJ1-2; D is ambiguous. Trimming took off 5 bases at V and 2 bases at J, with 6 bases between the two ends. This CDR3 is 12 amino acids long. The germline gives CDR1 SEHNR, CDR2 FQNEAQ (reference sequence). CDR3 DNA sequence: TGTGCCAGCAGCCCCGAGAACTATGGCTACACCTTC. Its protein is CASSPENYGYTF.

The chain uses TRBV28 and TRBJ1-3; D may be TRBD1 (5 bases). V was pared by 7 bases and J by 0 bases, with 19 bases between. This CDR3 contains 17 residues. Germline CDR1 MDHEN, CDR2 SYDVKM. CDR3 sequence reads: CASKGGGAIYSGNTIYF. The CDR3 nucleotides are TGTGCCAGCAAGGGAGGAGGGGCGATTTACTCTGGAAACACCATATATTTT.

J is TRBJ2-3 and V is TRBV5-5; D is unresolved. This CDR3 is 16 amino acids long. The germline V gene has CDR1 SGHKS and CDR2 YYEKEE (reference sequence). Trimming pared 0 bases from V and 2 bases from J, leaving 13 bases between. The CDR3 DNA reads as TGTGCCAGCAGCTTGGAGAGGCTAGACGACACAGATACGCAGTATTTT. It codes for CASSLERLDDTDTQYF.

The chain joins TRBV4-1 to TRBJ1-2; possible D gene TRBD1, 6 bases. The CDR3 has 15 residues. Germline V lookup: CDR1 MGHRA, CDR2 YSYEKL. V was pared by 0 bases and J by 4 bases, with 12 bases between. The chain's CDR3 is CASSQDRDTTYGYTF. The CDR3 nucleotides are TGCGCCAGCAGCCAAGATCGGGACACAACCTATGGCTACACCTTC.

The rearrangement uses TRBV5-1 and TRBJ2-7, with 8 bases that match TRBD1. Germline CDR1 and CDR2: SGHRS and YFSETQ. With V trimmed by 0 bases and J by 1 base, 3 bases remained unmatched. This CDR3 is built from 15 residues. CDR3 protein: CASSLGDRGSYEQYF. The CDR3 DNA sequence: TGCGCCAGCAGCTTGGGTGACAGGGGATCCTACGAGCAGTACTTC.

This clone was seen once. CDR3 residues: CASSDSFNYGYTF. CDR3 sequence (DNA): TGTGCCAGCAGCGACTCCTTTAACTATGGCTACACCTTC. The rearrangement joins TRBV11-2 to TRBJ1-2; D gene unclear. The germline CDR1 and CDR2 sequences are SGHAT and FQNNGV. CDR3 length equals 13 residues. The V end lost 5 bases, the J end lost 1 base, and 8 bases lay between the germline ends.

The V gene is TRBV30, the J gene TRBJ1-6; D is unresolved. Germline V lookup: CDR1 GTSNPN, CDR2 SVGIG (reference sequence). CDR3 length: 13 residues. Trimming pared 3 bases from V and 8 bases from J, leaving 11 bases between. CDR3 DNA sequence: TGTGCCTGGAGGCCGACACGTCATTCACCCCTCCACTTT. Protein sequence: CAWRPTRHSPLHF.

The rearrangement links TRBV12-3 or TRBV12-4 to TRBJ2-4; a weak D match, TRBD1 (5 bases). The CDR3 totals 13 residues. Trimming stripped 3 bases from V and 10 bases from J, with 13 bases between. The CDR3 DNA reads TGTGCCAGCAGTTTTTTTCAGGGTCGGATTCAGTACTTC. This translates into CASSFFQGRIQYF.

The chain recombines TRBV9 with TRBJ1-3; possibly TRBD1 for D (5 bases). Germline CDR1 SGDLS, CDR2 YYNGEE. The CDR3 extends over 15 amino acids. The germline V and J ends were trimmed by 0 bases and 6 bases, with 13 bases remaining between them. DNA for the CDR3: TGTGCCAGCAGCGTAGCGTCGACAGCACCAAACACCATATATTTT. It translates to CASSVASTAPNTIYF.

The chain carries TRBV24-1 and TRBJ2-3; TRBD1 might be the D (5 bases). V lost 5 bases and J 7 bases, leaving 21 bases between the germline ends. This CDR3 region has 16 residues. In germline, CDR1 is KGHDR, CDR2 SFDVKD. The CDR3 DNA follows: TGTGCCACCAGTGGTGCTACAAACCCACAGGTTAATACGCAGTATTTT. Translation gives CATSGATNPQVNTQYF.

The chain combines TRBV11-3 with TRBJ2-1; D is possibly TRBD2 (5 bases). The CDR3 has 14 residues. V was clipped by 1 base and J by 9 bases, with 13 bases between them. CDR1 is SGHNT, CDR2 YENEEA, per germline. The CDR3 sequence is CASSLGGSLGEQFF. CDR3 DNA sequence: TGTGCCAGCAGCTTAGGAGGGAGTCTGGGTGAGCAGTTCTTC. The variable domain in full, with the rest retrieved from reference TRBV11-3 and TRBJ2-1, is EAGVVQSPRYKIIEKKQPVAFWCNPISGHNTLYWYLQNLGQGPELLIRYENEEAVDDSQLPKDRFSAERLKGVDSTLKIQPAELGDSAVYLCASSLGGSLGEQFFGPGTRLTVL.

The chain combines TRBV20-1 with TRBJ1-2; weak D call: TRBD1 (6 bases). V was cut by 4 bases and J by 7 bases, with 10 bases left in between. Germline loops: CDR1 DFQATT, CDR2 SNEGSKA (reference sequence). This CDR3 has 11 residues. CDR3 residues: CSANPTGGYTF. CDR3 nucleotides: TGCAGTGCTAATCCGACAGGTGGCTACACCTTC.

The gene calls are TRBV7-9 and TRBJ1-5; D perhaps matches TRBD1 (6 bases). V lost 5 bases and J 8 bases, leaving 13 bases between the germline ends. Germline lookup yields CDR1 SEHNR and CDR2 FQNEAQ (reference sequence). The length of the CDR3 is 13 residues. The DNA of the CDR3 is TGTGCCAGCAGCCAGGGGTTAATCAAGCCCCAGCATTTT. Protein product: CASSQGLIKPQHF.

This rearrangement joins TRBV28 to TRBJ1-6; D not resolved. Trimming took off 3 bases at V and 2 bases at J, with 8 bases between the two ends. Germline CDR1 and CDR2: MDHEN and SYDVKM. The CDR3 length is 15 residues. In DNA form, the CDR3 reads TGTGCCAGCAGTTTGAGTCACCCCTATAATTCACCCCTCCACTTT. Encoded protein: CASSLSHPYNSPLHF.

The V gene is TRBV6-5, the J gene TRBJ2-5; tentative D call: TRBD1 (6 bases). Germline V lookup: CDR1 MNHEY, CDR2 SVGAGI. V lost 2 bases and J lost 0, with 10 bases in between. The CDR3 loop spans 15 amino acids. The CDR3 protein is CASSYLQGDQETQYF. The CDR3 DNA is TGTGCCAGCAGTTACCTACAGGGCGACCAAGAGACCCAGTACTTC.

This chain links TRBV5-5 with TRBJ2-5; 13 bases map to TRBD2. The CDR3 is made up of 16 amino acids. Germline CDR1 SGHKS, CDR2 YYEKEE (reference sequence). V trimming: 5 bases; J trimming: 4 bases; junction bases outside the gene matches: 8. The CDR3 DNA reads as TGTGCCAGCAGAAACGGACTAGCGGGAGAGGGAGAGACCCAGTACTTC. It is translated as CASRNGLAGEGETQYF.